This is a list of T cell receptor beta chains from one sample in a study of cytomegalovirus exposure and HLA in healthy donors. Assay: immunoSEQ multiplex PCR; the TCRdb copy retains only in-frame clones and omits some. The data hold some 220,000 clones, with roughly 81% observed a single time. The sequenced sample consisted of PBMCs. These receptors all come from a girl aged 2 to 9 in good health and CMV-seronegative. Both conserved end residues are part of each CDR3. The D gene is left open where the match is weak. Clone size is shown for a subset of rows, as once, few, many or a class of expanded clone.

d_gene | j_gene | v_gene | abundance | len | CDR3nt | CDR3aa
. | TRBJ2-2 | TRBV5-1 | . | 15 | TGCGCCAGCAGCTTGTCTCGGGGAAACACCGGGGAGCTGTTTTTT | CASSLSRGNTGELFF
TRBD1 | TRBJ1-6 | TRBV7-9 | . | 15 | TGTGCCAGCAGCTCCCGAGGACAGGGGAATTCACCCCTCCACTTT | CASSSRGQGNSPLHF
TRBD1 | TRBJ2-7 | TRBV27 | once | 15 | TGTGCCAGCACGGTCGGGGACAGGGGAGGGTACGAGCAGTACTTC | CASTVGDRGGYEQYF
TRBD1 | TRBJ2-4 | TRBV11-2 | once | 11 | TGTGCCAGCAGCTTGGGACAGTTTCAGTACTTC | CASSLGQFQYF
. | TRBJ2-2 | TRBV6-1 | . | 15 | TGTGCCAGCAACCGGAGACTAGGTAACACCGGGGAGCTGTTTTTT | CASNRRLGNTGELFF
TRBD2 | TRBJ2-3 | TRBV27 | . | 16 | TGTGCCAGCAGGTCGTGGGAGGGCCGGTTGTTGGATACGCAGTATTTT | CASRSWEGRLLDTQYF
TRBD2 | TRBJ2-7 | TRBV2 | once | 14 | TGTGCCAGCAGTGAAGAAGCGGGAGTCTACGAGCAGTACTTC | CASSEEAGVYEQYF
TRBD1 | TRBJ1-1 | TRBV7-9 | once | 15 | TGTGCCAGCAGCCCACAGGGGGCCTTGAACACTGAAGCTTTCTTT | CASSPQGALNTEAFF
TRBD2 | TRBJ2-3 | TRBV4-2 | . | 15 | TGTGCCAGCAGCCAGGGGCTAGCGGAAGTAGATACGCAGTATTTT | CASSQGLAEVDTQYF
TRBD1 | TRBJ1-2 | TRBV9 | . | 14 | TGTGCCAGCAGCGTAGATAAGAGGGGGCCTGGCTACACCTTC | CASSVDKRGPGYTF
. | TRBJ2-6 | TRBV4-1 | . | 17 | TGCGCCAGCAGCCAAGGGTATGGAGGGACCGGGGCCAACGTCCTGACTTTC | CASSQGYGGTGANVLTF
TRBD1 | TRBJ1-1 | TRBV10-3 | once | 13 | TGTGCCATCAGTGTTCAGGGGGACACTGAAGCTTTCTTT | CAISVQGDTEAFF
. | TRBJ2-7 | TRBV10-1 | . | 12 | TGCGCCAGCAGTGAGGACACCTACGAGCAGTACTTC | CASSEDTYEQYF
. | TRBJ1-1 | TRBV13 | . | 16 | TGTGCCAGCAGCGAGGGCCTGTCGCGGGGGAACACTGAAGCTTTCTTT | CASSEGLSRGNTEAFF
. | TRBJ2-3 | TRBV4-1 | few | 16 | TGCGCCAGCAGCCACATATCTAGCGCTGTTACAGATACGCAGTATTTT | CASSHISSAVTDTQYF
TRBD2 | TRBJ2-5 | TRBV2 | . | 15 | TGTGCCAGCAGCCGGACTAGCGGGAGGTTAGAGACCCAGTACTTC | CASSRTSGRLETQYF
. | TRBJ1-5 | TRBV11-2 | once | 13 | TGTGCCAGCAGCTTAGCCCCGAAGAGGCCCCAGCATTTT | CASSLAPKRPQHF
. | TRBJ1-1 | TRBV6-1 | . | 16 | TGTGCCAGCAGTGGGGCTAGCGGGGCGGTGGGCACTGAAGCTTTCTTT | CASSGASGAVGTEAFF
. | TRBJ2-3 | TRBV29-1 | . | 13 | TGCAGCGGGTTCGAGGGGGGCACAGATACGCAGTATTTT | CSGFEGGTDTQYF
TRBD2 | TRBJ2-1 | TRBV6-1 | . | 16 | TGTGCCAGCAGTGCCGGACTAGCGGGAGTAATCGGTGAGCAGTTCTTC | CASSAGLAGVIGEQFF
TRBD1 | TRBJ2-6 | TRBV19 | . | 16 | TGTGCCAGCCGACAGGGCCGGAGGAGTGGGGCCAACGTCCTGACTTTC | CASRQGRRSGANVLTF
. | TRBJ1-1 | TRBV30 | . | 13 | TGTGCCTGGAGTTTTAACAGTAACACTGAAGCTTTCTTT | CAWSFNSNTEAFF
TRBD1 | TRBJ1-4 | TRBV30 | . | 15 | TGTGCCTGGAGTAATAGACAGGGGAGGTCGGAAAAACTGTTTTTT | CAWSNRQGRSEKLFF
. | TRBJ2-3 | TRBV19 | . | 13 | TGTGCCAGTAGTATTATCGAGAGGGATACGCAGTATTTT | CASSIIERDTQYF
TRBD1 | TRBJ1-1 | TRBV6-1 | . | 15 | TGTGCCAGCAGTGAAGCGCAACAGGGGGTGACTGAAGCTTTCTTT | CASSEAQQGVTEAFF
TRBD2 | TRBJ2-2 | TRBV30 | . | 13 | TGTGCCTGGGGGAGGGCAGCCCGGGGGGAGCTGTTTTTT | CAWGRAARGELFF
TRBD1 | TRBJ2-1 | TRBV6-5 | . | 14 | TGTGCCAGCAGAGGGACAGGGGGCTACAATGAGCAGTTCTTC | CASRGTGGYNEQFF
TRBD1 | TRBJ1-1 | TRBV30 | . | 15 | TGTGCCTGGAGCCGACGTACCGGGACAGGCACTGAAGCTTTCTTT | CAWSRRTGTGTEAFF
TRBD2 | TRBJ2-3 | TRBV4-1 | . | 15 | TGCGCCAGCGGGCAGCGGGGGGTAAGCACAGATACGCAGTATTTT | CASGQRGVSTDTQYF
. | TRBJ1-1 | TRBV4-1 | . | 17 | TGCGCCAGCAGCCTCTCACTCCTCGGGGGGCGCTGGACTGAAGCTTTCTTT | CASSLSLLGGRWTEAFF
TRBD2 | TRBJ2-3 | TRBV25-1 | . | 15 | TGTGCCAGCAGTGATGGACGAGCGGGAGTAGATACGCAGTATTTT | CASSDGRAGVDTQYF
. | TRBJ2-2 | TRBV7-9 | few | 12 | TGTGCCAGCAGCTTAGGAGCCGGGGAGCTGTTTTTT | CASSLGAGELFF
TRBD2 | TRBJ2-7 | TRBV10-3 | . | 15 | TGTGCCATCAGTGAGAGCGGGGATAACTCCTACGAGCAGTACTTC | CAISESGDNSYEQYF
. | TRBJ1-2 | TRBV6-1 | . | 12 | TGTGCCAGCAGTGAAAACGGCTATGGCTACACCTTC | CASSENGYGYTF
. | TRBJ2-7 | TRBV5-4 | . | 13 | TGTGCCAGCAGGGATAATCAGGCGTCCATGCAGTACTTC | CASRDNQASMQYF
. | TRBJ1-2 | TRBV2 | . | 13 | TGTGCCAGCAGTGACTCGACGGGCTATGGCTACACCTTC | CASSDSTGYGYTF
. | TRBJ2-3 | TRBV6-5 | . | 15 | TGTGCCAGCAGCTCAGGACAGGCGGGGACAGATACGCAGTATTTT | CASSSGQAGTDTQYF
TRBD1 | TRBJ2-2 | TRBV5-6 | . | 15 | TGTGCCAGCAGCTCGGACAGGGGGAGGACCGGGGAGCTGTTTTTT | CASSSDRGRTGELFF
. | TRBJ1-6 | TRBV18 | . | 15 | TGTGCCAGCTCACCTTCGGACGGGAATAATTCACCCCTCCACTTT | CASSPSDGNNSPLHF
TRBD1 | TRBJ1-4 | TRBV6-1 | . | 14 | TGTGCCAGCAACTTACAGGGGGGCTATGAAAAACTGTTTTTT | CASNLQGGYEKLFF
TRBD2 | TRBJ2-3 | TRBV7-2 | . | 18 | TGTGCCAGCAGCTCCGGGACTAGCGACCCCTTCCCCCCATATACGCAGTATTTT | CASSSGTSDPFPPYTQYF
. | TRBJ1-4 | TRBV6-5 | . | 14 | TGTGCCAGCAGTTACCGACAGGTTAATGAAAAACTGTTTTTT | CASSYRQVNEKLFF
. | TRBJ2-7 | TRBV11-1 | . | 15 | TGTGCCAGCAGCGACGGACAGCCTCCCCACTACGAGCAGTACTTC | CASSDGQPPHYEQYF